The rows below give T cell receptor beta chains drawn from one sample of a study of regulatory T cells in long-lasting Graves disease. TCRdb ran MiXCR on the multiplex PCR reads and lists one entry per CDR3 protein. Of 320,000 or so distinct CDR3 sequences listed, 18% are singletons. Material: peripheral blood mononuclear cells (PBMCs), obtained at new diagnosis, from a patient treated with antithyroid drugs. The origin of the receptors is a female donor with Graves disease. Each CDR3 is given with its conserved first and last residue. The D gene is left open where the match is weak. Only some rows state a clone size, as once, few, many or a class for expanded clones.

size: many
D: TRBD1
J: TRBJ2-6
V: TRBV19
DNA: TGTGCCAGTTCGGGACAGGAGAGCTCTGGGGCCAACGTCCTGACTTTC
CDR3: CASSGQESSGANVLTF

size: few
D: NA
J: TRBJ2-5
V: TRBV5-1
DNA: TGCGCCAGCAGCTTGGCCGATCAGGGGAAAGAGACCCAGTACTTC
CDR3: CASSLADQGKETQYF

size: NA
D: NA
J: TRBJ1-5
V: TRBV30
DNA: TGTGCCTGTGGCGATGGGATTGATCAGCCCCAGCATTTT
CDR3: CACGDGIDQPQHF

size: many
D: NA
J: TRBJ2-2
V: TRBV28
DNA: TGTGCCAGCAGCATCACAGGACGGGCGAACACCGGGGAGCTGTTTTTT
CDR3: CASSITGRANTGELFF

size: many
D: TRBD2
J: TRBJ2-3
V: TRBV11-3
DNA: TGTGCCAGCAGCTCCGGGACTAGCGGGTGGACAGATACGCAGTATTTT
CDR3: CASSSGTSGWTDTQYF

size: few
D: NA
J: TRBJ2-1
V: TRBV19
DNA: TGTGCCAGTAGTTTTGGGTACAATGAGCAGTTCTTC
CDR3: CASSFGYNEQFF

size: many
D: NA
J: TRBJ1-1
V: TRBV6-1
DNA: TGTGCCAGCAGGGATGGGGGGTTAATGAACACTGAAGCTTTCTTT
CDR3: CASRDGGLMNTEAFF

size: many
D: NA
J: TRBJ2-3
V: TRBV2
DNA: TGTGCCAGCACCGCGTGGGTAGGGATCGGTGATACGCAGTATTTT
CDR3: CASTAWVGIGDTQYF

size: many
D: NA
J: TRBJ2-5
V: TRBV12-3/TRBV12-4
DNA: TGTGCCAGCAGTACTCGATCAGGGGAGCGGCAAGAGACCCAGTACTTC
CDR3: CASSTRSGERQETQYF

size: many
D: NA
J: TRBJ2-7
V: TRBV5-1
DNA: TGCGCCAGCAGCTTGAATGGGCCCTGGCAGGGTGTTTTGTACGAGCAGTACTTC
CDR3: CASSLNGPWQGVLYEQYF

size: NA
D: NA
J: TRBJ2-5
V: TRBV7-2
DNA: TGTGCCAGCAGCTCCCAGGGGCAGGGTGGTATAGAGACCCAGTACTTC
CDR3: CASSSQGQGGIETQYF

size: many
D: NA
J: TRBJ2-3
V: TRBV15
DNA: TGTGCCACTGGGCGGACACTAAGCACAGATACGCAGTATTTT
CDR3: CATGRTLSTDTQYF

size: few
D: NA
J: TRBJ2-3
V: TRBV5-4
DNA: TGTGCCAGCAGCCTAGATGCTGGGGACAGCACAGATACGCAGTATTTT
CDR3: CASSLDAGDSTDTQYF

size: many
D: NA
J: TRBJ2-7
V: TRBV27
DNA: TGTGCCAGCAGTTCCCTCGGGGGACAGCCTTCCTACGAGCAGTACTTC
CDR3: CASSSLGGQPSYEQYF

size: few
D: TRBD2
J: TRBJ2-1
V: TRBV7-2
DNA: TGTGCCAGCAGCGATAGCGGGAGGAATCACAATGAGCAGTTCTTC
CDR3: CASSDSGRNHNEQFF

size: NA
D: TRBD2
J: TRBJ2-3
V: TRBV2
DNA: TGTGCCAGCAGACTAGCGGGAGGGCCCGGCACAGATACGCAGTATTTT
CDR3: CASRLAGGPGTDTQYF

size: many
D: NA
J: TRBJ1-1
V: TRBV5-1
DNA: TGTGCCAGCAGCTTGGATGGGGCCAGAAGCACTGAAGCTTTCTTT
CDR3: CASSLDGARSTEAFF

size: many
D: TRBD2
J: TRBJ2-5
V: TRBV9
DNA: TGTGCCAGCAGCGTGGCGGCTAGCGGGAAAAAAGAGACCCAGTACTTC
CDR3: CASSVAASGKKETQYF

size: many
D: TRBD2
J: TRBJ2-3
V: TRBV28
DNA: TGTGCCAGCAGTTTTCAACTAGCGGGCGGAAATACGCAGTATTTT
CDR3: CASSFQLAGGNTQYF

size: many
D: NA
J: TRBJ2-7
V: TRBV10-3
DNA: TGTGCCATCACCAAGGAGGGACGGGGTCCCGACGAGCAGTACTTC
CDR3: CAITKEGRGPDEQYF

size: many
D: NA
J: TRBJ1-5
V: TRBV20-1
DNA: TGCAGTGCTAGCGCGGGGTATAGCAATCAGCCCCAGCATTTT
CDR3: CSASAGYSNQPQHF

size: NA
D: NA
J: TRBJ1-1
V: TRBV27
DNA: TGTGCCAGCCGTCCCGGGACTGGGTTTAGGGGGGTTTTGAACACTGAAGCTTTCTTT
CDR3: CASRPGTGFRGVLNTEAFF

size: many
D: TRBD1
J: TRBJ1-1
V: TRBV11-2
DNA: TGTGCCAGCAGTATGACAGGGGTCACTGAAGCTTTCTTT
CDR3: CASSMTGVTEAFF

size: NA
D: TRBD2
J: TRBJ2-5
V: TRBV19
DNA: TGTGCCAGCGCGGGGGTGCGACAAGAGACCCAGTACTTC
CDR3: CASAGVRQETQYF

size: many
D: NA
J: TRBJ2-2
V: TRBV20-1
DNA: TGCAGTGCTAGAGTGGATACCGGGGAGCTGTTTTTT
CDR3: CSARVDTGELFF

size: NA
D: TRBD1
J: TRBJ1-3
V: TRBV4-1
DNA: TGCGCCAGCAGCCAAGCAGGGGGGCTCGTTTCTGGAAACACCATATATTTT
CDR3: CASSQAGGLVSGNTIYF

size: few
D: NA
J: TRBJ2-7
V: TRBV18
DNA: TGTGCCAGCTCCCTTCAGGGGCGGGACGAGCAGTACTTC
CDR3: CASSLQGRDEQYF

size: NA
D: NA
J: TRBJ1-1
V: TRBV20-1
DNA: TGCAGTGCTAGAGATCAATTGTGGGGGGCCGGGGCTGAAGCTTTCTTT
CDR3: CSARDQLWGAGAEAFF

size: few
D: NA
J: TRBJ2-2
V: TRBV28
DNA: TGTGCCAGCAGTCTAGGACCTGGGGTTACCGGGGAGCTGTTTTTT
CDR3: CASSLGPGVTGELFF

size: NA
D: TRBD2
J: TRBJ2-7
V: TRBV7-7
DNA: TGTGCTAGCAATCCGTCGGGGGGGAGCTACGAGCAGTACTTC
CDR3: CASNPSGGSYEQYF

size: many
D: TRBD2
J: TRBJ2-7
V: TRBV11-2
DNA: TGTGCCAGCAGCTTGCAGGGCGGGGGCGAGCAGTACTTC
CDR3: CASSLQGGGEQYF

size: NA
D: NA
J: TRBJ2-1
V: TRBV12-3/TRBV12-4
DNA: TGTGCCAGCAGTTTGTTGGGACCCGACAATGAGCAGTTCTTC
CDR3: CASSLLGPDNEQFF

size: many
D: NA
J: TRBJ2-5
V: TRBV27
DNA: TGTGCCAGCAGTTTCCTACAGGGTGAGACCCAGTACTTC
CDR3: CASSFLQGETQYF

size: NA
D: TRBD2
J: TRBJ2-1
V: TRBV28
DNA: TGTGCCAGCAGTCCCCCTAGCGGGTACAATGAGCAGTTCTTC
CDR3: CASSPPSGYNEQFF

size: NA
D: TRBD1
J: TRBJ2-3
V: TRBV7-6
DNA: TGTGCCAGCAGCTCACAGGGGGCGCTGGATACGCAGTATTTT
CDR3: CASSSQGALDTQYF

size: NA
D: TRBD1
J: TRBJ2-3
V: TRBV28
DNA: TGTGCCAGCAGGGGGACAGCCACAGATACGCAGTATTTT
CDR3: CASRGTATDTQYF

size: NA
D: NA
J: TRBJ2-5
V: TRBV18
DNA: TGTGCCAGCTCATCCATCGCCCGAGAGACCCAGTACTTC
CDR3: CASSSIARETQYF

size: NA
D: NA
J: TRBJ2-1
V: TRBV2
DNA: TGTGCCACAAATAGGGCTAGCTCCTACAATGAGCAGTTCTTC
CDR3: CATNRASSYNEQFF

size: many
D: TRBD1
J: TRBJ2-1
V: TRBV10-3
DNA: TGTGCCATCAGGCCCCCTTCGGGACAGGGGGCGGGTGAGCAGTTCTTC
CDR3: CAIRPPSGQGAGEQFF

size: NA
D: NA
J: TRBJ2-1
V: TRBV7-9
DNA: TGTGCCAGCACCCAAAAGTATAACAATGAGCAGTTCTTC
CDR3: CASTQKYNNEQFF